Presented here are 14 T cell receptor beta chains from one specimen sequenced in a study of shared clonotypes between healthy human individuals. The protocol was immunoSEQ multiplex PCR, while the TCRdb copy is restricted to in-frame clones and leaves out a portion. This sample has about half a million clones, with 70% to 80% found just once. The sequenced material came from PBMCs. The receptors originated from a woman in her forties in good health. Some clones in this sample may be carry-over from other donors' samples.

V is TRBV28 and J is TRBJ1-1, with D perhaps TRBD1 (6 bases). V lost 6 bases and J lost 0, with 14 bases in between. Germline assignment: CDR1 MDHEN and CDR2 SYDVKM. CDR3 length: 15 amino acids. CDR3 region: CASRGNRVMNTEAFF. The DNA for the CDR3 is TGTGCCAGCAGGGGAAACAGGGTCATGAACACTGAAGCTTTCTTT.

There are a few counts of this clone. The chain couples TRBV5-4 to TRBJ2-1; TRBD2 might be the D (5 bases). CDR3 length: 12 residues. Germline CDR1 and CDR2: SGHNT and YYREEE (reference sequence). Trimming cost V 0 bases and J 13 bases, with 11 bases left between them. DNA of the CDR3: TGTGCCAGCAGCTTGGGAACTAGGAGTCAGTTCTTC. This encodes CASSLGTRSQFF.

V and J are TRBV5-1 and TRBJ2-2; D is possibly TRBD1 or TRBD2 (5 bases each). The CDR3 is 16 residues long. Between the trimmed V and J ends, which lost 3 bases and 4 bases, there was a span of 16 bases. Germline CDR1 reads SGHRS; CDR2 reads YFSETQ. The chain's CDR3 is CASSSGTRSGTGELFF. DNA of the CDR3: TGCGCCAGCAGCTCCGGGACCCGGTCCGGCACCGGGGAGCTGTTTTTT.

This chain joins TRBV27 and TRBJ2-1, with D unresolved. CDR3 length: 13 residues. Germline V gene sequence: CDR1 MNHEY, CDR2 SMNVEV (reference sequence). V dropped 6 bases and J dropped 3 bases, with 9 bases sitting between them. In DNA form, the CDR3 reads TGTGCCAGCAGGAGGAGTGGCTACAATGAGCAGTTCTTC. This sequence encodes CASRRSGYNEQFF.

The chain recombines TRBV18 with TRBJ1-5, with a weak D call TRBD1 (5 bases). The CDR3 consists of 17 residues. CDR1 and CDR2 from the germline V gene are KGHSH and LQKENI. The V and J ends lost 2 bases and 5 bases respectively, with 19 bases between them. CDR3 residues: CASSPGISGKIDQPQHF. CDR3 coding DNA: TGTGCCAGCTCACCAGGGATTTCAGGGAAGATAGATCAGCCCCAGCATTTT.

This clone was recorded only once. The V and J genes are TRBV5-5 and TRBJ2-3; D possibly uses TRBD1 or TRBD2 (5 bases each). Trimming shortened V by 2 bases and J by 0 bases, and 10 bases separated the two germline ends. The CDR3 is made up of 15 amino acids. Germline CDR1 and CDR2: SGHKS and YYEKEE (reference sequence). CDR3 sequence reads: CASSFPWDSTDTQYF. The CDR3, as DNA: TGTGCCAGCAGCTTTCCGTGGGACAGCACAGATACGCAGTATTTT.

V gene TRBV23-1 combines with J gene TRBJ2-7, with a weak D call TRBD1 (7 bases). TRBV23-1 is flagged as an ORF with uncertain function. The CDR3 loop spans 15 amino acids. V lost 7 bases to trimming and J lost 2 bases, with 18 bases between them. The CDR3 reads CASTHGGGFTYEQYF. CDR3 sequence (DNA): TGCGCCAGCACCCATGGAGGGGGCTTCACCTACGAGCAGTACTTC.

DNA for the CDR3: TGTGCCTGGAGTCGACCCGGGGCAGAATACGAGCAGTACTTC. Its translation is CAWSRPGAEYEQYF. The J gene is TRBJ2-7, the V gene TRBV30; D might be TRBD1 or TRBD2, each matching 5 bases. V shed 2 bases and J shed 4 bases, with 15 bases lying between them. Germline V lookup: CDR1 GTSNPN, CDR2 SVGIG (reference sequence). CDR3 size: 14 residues.

V and J are TRBV5-1 and TRBJ2-7, with D unclear. The CDR3 length is 14 residues. Germline V gene sequence: CDR1 SGHRS, CDR2 YFSETQ. Trimming took 1 base from V and 1 from J, leaving 9 bases between them. CDR3 sequence reads: CASSLTGASYEQYF. The CDR3 DNA reads TGCGCCAGCAGCTTGACTGGTGCGTCCTACGAGCAGTACTTC.

The chain joins TRBV7-6 to TRBJ2-1, with 8 bases aligning to TRBD2. Germline V gene sequence: CDR1 SGHVS, CDR2 FNYEAQ. V lost 2 bases and J lost 2; bases outside the gene matches: 5. This CDR3 spans 16 amino acids. CDR3 loop: CASSLLRREAYNEQFF. The CDR3 DNA reads TGTGCCAGCAGCTTATTAAGGCGGGAGGCCTACAATGAGCAGTTCTTC. The variable domain in full, completed from reference TRBV7-6 and TRBJ2-1, reads GAGVSQSPRYKVTKRGQDVALRCDPISGHVSLYWYRQALGQGPEFLTYFNYEAQQDKSGLPNDRFSAERPEGSISTLTIQRTEQRDSAMYRCASSLLRREAYNEQFFGPGTRLTVL.

Regarding this clone: Other DNA sequences in this specimen translate into the identical CDR3. This sequence joins TRBV30 and TRBJ1-2, with 7 bases fitting TRBD1. This CDR3 has 12 residues. V lost 0 bases to trimming and J lost 5 bases; unmatched junction nucleotides: 0. Germline CDR1 and CDR2: GTSNPN and SVGIG (reference sequence). The DNA for the CDR3 is TGTGCCTGGAGTGTACAGGGGTATGGCTACACCTTC. Amino acid sequence: CAWSVQGYGYTF.

The chain is built from TRBV7-2 and TRBJ1-1, with D possibly TRBD1 on 5 matching bases. CDR1 is SGHTA and CDR2 is FQGNSA in the germline V gene. Trimming left V 0 bases short and J 3 bases short, with 11 bases between. The CDR3 loop spans 15 amino acids. This chain's CDR3 is CASSLAFRAHTEAFF. The CDR3 bases are TGTGCCAGCAGCTTAGCCTTCAGGGCCCACACTGAAGCTTTCTTT.

This clone was counted a single time. This rearrangement joins TRBV5-4 to TRBJ1-6; TRBD1 matches at 8 bases. V lost 6 bases to trimming and J lost 7 bases; unmatched junction nucleotides: 9. The germline V gene encodes CDR1 SGHNT and CDR2 YYREEE (reference sequence). This CDR3 is built from 15 residues. The CDR3 DNA sequence: TGTGCCAGCACCCTGGCCGGGACAGGCAATTCACCCCTCCACTTT. It specifies CASTLAGTGNSPLHF.

This clone was picked up many times. The gene calls are TRBV9 and TRBJ2-7; 8 positions agree with TRBD2. The CDR3 runs 15 residues. Germline CDR1 is SGDLS and CDR2 is YYNGEE. J gave up 2 bases and V 0 bases, and 4 bases lay outside the gene matches. CDR3 region: CASSVASGSAYEQYF. The CDR3 DNA reads TGTGCCAGCAGCGTAGCCAGCGGGAGTGCCTACGAGCAGTACTTC.